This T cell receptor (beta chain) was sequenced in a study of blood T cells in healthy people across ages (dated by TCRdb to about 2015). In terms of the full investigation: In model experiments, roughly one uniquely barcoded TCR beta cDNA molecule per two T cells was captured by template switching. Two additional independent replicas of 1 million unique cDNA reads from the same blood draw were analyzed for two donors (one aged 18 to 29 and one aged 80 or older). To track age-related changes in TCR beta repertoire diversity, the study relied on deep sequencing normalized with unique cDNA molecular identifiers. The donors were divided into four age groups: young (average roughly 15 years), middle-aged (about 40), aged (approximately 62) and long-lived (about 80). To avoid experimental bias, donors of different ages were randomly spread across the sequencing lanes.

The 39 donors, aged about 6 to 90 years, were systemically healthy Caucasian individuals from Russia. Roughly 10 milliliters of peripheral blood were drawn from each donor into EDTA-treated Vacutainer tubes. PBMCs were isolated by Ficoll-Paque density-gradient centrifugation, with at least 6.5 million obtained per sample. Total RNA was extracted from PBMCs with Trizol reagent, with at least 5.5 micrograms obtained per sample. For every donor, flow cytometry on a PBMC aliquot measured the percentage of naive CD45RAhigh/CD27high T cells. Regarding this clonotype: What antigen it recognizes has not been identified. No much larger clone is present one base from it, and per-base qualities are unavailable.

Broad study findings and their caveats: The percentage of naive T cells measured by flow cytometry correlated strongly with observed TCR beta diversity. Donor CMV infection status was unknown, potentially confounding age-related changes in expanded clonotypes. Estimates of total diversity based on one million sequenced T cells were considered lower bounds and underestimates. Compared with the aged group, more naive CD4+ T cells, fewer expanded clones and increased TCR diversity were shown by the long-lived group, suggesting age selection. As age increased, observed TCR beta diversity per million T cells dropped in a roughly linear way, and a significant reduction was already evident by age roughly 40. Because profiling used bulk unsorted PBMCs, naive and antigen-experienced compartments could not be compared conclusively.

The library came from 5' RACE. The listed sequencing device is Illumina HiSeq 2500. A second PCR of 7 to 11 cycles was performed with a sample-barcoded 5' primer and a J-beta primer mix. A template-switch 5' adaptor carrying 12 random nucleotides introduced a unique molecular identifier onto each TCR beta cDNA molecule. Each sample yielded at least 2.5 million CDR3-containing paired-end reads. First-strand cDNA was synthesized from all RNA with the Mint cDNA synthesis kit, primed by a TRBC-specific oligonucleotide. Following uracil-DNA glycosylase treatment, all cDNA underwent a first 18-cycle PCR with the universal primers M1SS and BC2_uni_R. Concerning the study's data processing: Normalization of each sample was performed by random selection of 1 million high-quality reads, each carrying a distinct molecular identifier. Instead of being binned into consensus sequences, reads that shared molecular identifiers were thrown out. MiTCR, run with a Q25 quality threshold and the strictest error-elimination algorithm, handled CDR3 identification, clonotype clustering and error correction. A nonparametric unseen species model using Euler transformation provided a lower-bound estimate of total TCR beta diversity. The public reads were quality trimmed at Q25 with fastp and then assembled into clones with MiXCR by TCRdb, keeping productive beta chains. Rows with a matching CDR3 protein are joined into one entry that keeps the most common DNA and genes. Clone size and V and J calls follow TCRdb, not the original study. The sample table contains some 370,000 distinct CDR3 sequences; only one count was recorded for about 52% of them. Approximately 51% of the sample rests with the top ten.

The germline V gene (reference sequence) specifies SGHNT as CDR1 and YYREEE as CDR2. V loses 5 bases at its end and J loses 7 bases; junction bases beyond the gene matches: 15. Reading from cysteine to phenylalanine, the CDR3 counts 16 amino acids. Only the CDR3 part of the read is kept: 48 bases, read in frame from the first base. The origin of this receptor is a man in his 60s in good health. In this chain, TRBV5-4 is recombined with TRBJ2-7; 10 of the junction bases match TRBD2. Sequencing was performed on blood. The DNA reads TGTGCCAGCAGGGCGGTAGCGGGGGGCCCCTACAATGAGCAGTACTTC. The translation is CASRAVAGGPYNEQYF.